These 6 T cell receptor beta chains originate from one sample sequenced in a study of blood T cell repertoires in COVID-19 (TCRdb year 2020). The library was produced with the immunoSEQ multiplex PCR assay. TCRdb took over this immuneACCESS table, retaining in-frame rearrangements with V and J assigned. Such tables are incomplete; in checked studies, under half of the missing clones stem from an unresolved V gene, and the remainder is unexplained. This sample comprises more than 250,000 clones, nearly 90% of them detected only once. Approximately 1.5% of the sample belongs to the ten largest clones. Sample: PBMCs or T cells enriched from blood (not recorded which). The receptor source for this set is a young woman with acute COVID-19.

This chain connects TRBV7-9 to TRBJ2-7; TRBD2 aligns across 7 bases. The CDR3 is 14 residues long. V lost 8 bases to trimming and J lost 2 bases; unmatched junction nucleotides: 9. Germline CDR1 reads SEHNR; CDR2 reads FQNEAQ (reference sequence). The CDR3 loop is CASQDGGMAYEQYF. The CDR3 DNA follows: TGTGCCAGCCAGGACGGGGGGATGGCCTACGAGCAGTACTTC.

This clone turned up a few times. The V and J genes are TRBV10-2 and TRBJ1-2; 8 nucleotides agree with TRBD1. The CDR3 is 15 residues long. Germline V gene lookup returns CDR1 WSHSY and CDR2 SAAADI. Trimming removed 3 bases from V and 9 bases from J; junction bases left unmatched: 12. CDR3 protein: CASSDPLPGQGSYTF. The DNA of the CDR3 is TGCGCCAGCAGTGATCCCCTCCCCGGACAGGGCAGCTACACCTTC.

This sequence joins TRBV27 and TRBJ1-4, with D hard to call. The CDR3 consists of 15 residues. Germline-derived CDR1 and CDR2 are MNHEY and SMNVEV (reference sequence). The V end was cut by 4 bases, the J end by 8 bases, with 17 bases between. The CDR3, as DNA: TGTGCCAGCAGTTCCTCGAGGAGGGCTGGCGAAAAACTGTTTTTT. Protein sequence: CASSSSRRAGEKLFF.

This sequence joins TRBV7-8 and TRBJ2-1, with TRBD2 as a possible D gene (6 bases). Trimming stripped 5 bases from V and 4 bases from J, with 21 bases between. Germline V CDR1 and CDR2: SGHVS, FQNEAQ. CDR3 size: 17 residues. CDR3 DNA: TGTGCCAGCAGCCCCGGTTTGCTGTCCGCGGGGTACAATGAGCAGTTCTTC. As protein: CASSPGLLSAGYNEQFF.

This clone was seen only a few times. The V gene is TRBV7-3, the J gene TRBJ2-1, with 9 bases fitting TRBD2. CDR1 and CDR2 (germline): SGHTA, FQGTGA. V lost 5 bases and J lost 2; bases outside the gene matches: 7. The CDR3 length is 16 residues. The DNA of the CDR3 is TGTGCCAGCAGCCCCAGACTAGCGGTTACCTACAATGAGCAGTTCTTC. It yields the protein CASSPRLAVTYNEQFF. Supplemented by reference TRBV7-3 and TRBJ2-1, the full variable domain reads GAGVSQTPSNKVTEKGKYVELRCDPISGHTALYWYRQSLGQGPEFLIYFQGTGAADDSGLPNDRFFAVRPEGSVSTLKIQRTERGDSAVYLCASSPRLAVTYNEQFFGPGTRLTVL.

The chain combines TRBV2 with TRBJ2-1; D unclear. Trimming cost V 8 bases and J 8 bases, with 7 bases left between them. The CDR3 covers 10 residues. CDR1 and CDR2 from the germline V gene are SNHLY and FYNNEI. This CDR3 is CASCVDEQFF. The CDR3 nucleotides read TGTGCCAGCTGCGTCGATGAGCAGTTCTTC.